The 32 T cell receptor beta chains reported below all come from one sample, sequenced in a study of CD8+CD57+ T cells in acquired aplastic anemia. CD8+CD57+ cell expansion had been shown by flow cytometry in patients chosen for sequencing. Researchers used genomic DNA as the template to profile TCR beta VDJ and CDR3. TCRdb recomputed calls from the reads with MiXCR, one row per CDR3 protein. This table has under 350,000 distinct CDR3 sequences, about three fifths appearing once. Material: sorted CD4+, CD8+, or CD8+CD57+ T cells (not recorded which) from PBMCs. The receptor set was obtained from a human donor with aplastic anemia.

The V call is TRBV20-1, the J call TRBJ1-2, with TRBD1 as a possible D gene (5 bases). Germline assignment: CDR1 DFQATT and CDR2 SNEGSKA (reference sequence). CDR3 length: 11 amino acids. The V end lost 7 bases, the J end lost 3 bases, and 9 bases lay between the germline ends. The CDR3 DNA reads as TGCAGTGTACAGGATGACTATGGCTACACCTTC. Its translation is CSVQDDYGYTF.

The chain employs TRBV5-4 and TRBJ2-7, with D uncertain. Germline loops: CDR1 SGHNT, CDR2 YYREEE (reference sequence). The CDR3 runs 14 residues. V shed 2 bases and J shed 1 base, with 10 bases lying between them. The CDR3, as DNA: TGTGCCAGCAGCTTACGTATAGGTTCCTACGAGCAGTACTTC. Translated, it gives CASSLRIGSYEQYF.

V is TRBV5-4 and J is TRBJ2-1, with 9 positions matching TRBD1. The CDR3 length is 14 residues. With V trimmed by 3 bases and J by 7 bases, 5 bases remained unmatched. CDR1 is SGHNT, CDR2 YYREEE, per germline (reference sequence). CDR3 in DNA: TGTGCCAGCAGCTCCGGACAGGGGCGAAATGAGCAGTTCTTC. Its protein is CASSSGQGRNEQFF.

The rearrangement uses TRBV19 and TRBJ1-2; 12 positions agree with TRBD1. V lost 5 bases, J lost 1 base, and 11 bases stayed unmatched. The CDR3 has 18 residues. CDR1 and CDR2 (germline): LNHDA, SQIVND (reference sequence). DNA for the CDR3: TGTGCCAGTAGTGGCCGGGACAGGGGGCAGAAGGGTAACTATGGCTACACCTTC. Protein product: CASSGRDRGQKGNYGYTF.

The V call is TRBV9, the J call TRBJ2-2; D remains unclear. V was cut by 3 bases and J by 8 bases, with 5 bases left in between. Germline V CDR1 and CDR2: SGDLS, YYNGEE. This CDR3 region has 11 residues. DNA of the CDR3: TGTGCCAGCAGCGCGGAGGGGGAGCTGTTTTTT. This encodes CASSAEGELFF.

The sample holds a few counts of this clonotype. This sequence joins TRBV11-2 and TRBJ2-5; D perhaps matches TRBD1 (6 bases). CDR1 and CDR2 (germline): SGHAT, FQNNGV. This CDR3 comprises 15 residues. Trimming removed 7 bases from V and 5 bases from J, with 20 bases in between. The CDR3 sequence is CASTRTGQPGETQYF. The CDR3 region has the DNA TGTGCCAGCACCCGAACTGGACAGCCGGGCGAGACCCAGTACTTC.

V usage is TRBV7-2 and J usage is TRBJ1-6; D remains ambiguous. The V end lost 1 base, the J end lost 2 bases, and 6 bases lay between the germline ends. The CDR3 runs to 15 residues. CDR1 and CDR2 (germline): SGHTA, FQGNSA. The CDR3 is CASSLVGTYNSPLHF. The DNA of the CDR3 is TGTGCCAGCAGCTTAGTGGGGACCTATAATTCACCCCTCCACTTT. The full variable domain, in which reference TRBV7-2 and TRBJ1-6 provide the parts outside the CDR3, is GAGVSQSPSNKVTEKGKDVELRCDPISGHTALYWYRQSLGQGLEFLIYFQGNSAPDKSGLPSDRFSAERTGGSVSTLTIQRTQQEDSAVYLCASSLVGTYNSPLHFGNGTRLTVT.

This chain links TRBV7-2 with TRBJ2-3; 10 positions agree with TRBD2. Trimming at V came to 5 bases and at J to 6 bases, leaving 8 bases not matched to a gene. CDR1 SGHTA and CDR2 FQGNSA come from the germline V gene. The CDR3 has 15 amino acids. As DNA, the CDR3 is TGTGCCAGCAGCCCCCTAGCGGGAGATTCGGATACGCAGTATTTT. It is translated as CASSPLAGDSDTQYF.

The rearrangement uses TRBV20-1 and TRBJ2-7, with 8 positions matching TRBD2. The CDR3 is 14 amino acids. With 0 bases clipped from V and 7 bases from J, the junction kept 8 bases outside the gene matches. The germline V gene has CDR1 DFQATT and CDR2 SNEGSKA (reference sequence). The CDR3 sequence: CSAREGLDYNEQYF. CDR3 DNA sequence: TGCAGTGCTAGAGAGGGACTAGACTACAATGAGCAGTACTTC.

Here the CDR3 DNA reads TGTGCCATCAGGGGGGCGGACACTGAAGCTTTCTTT. Translating it yields CAIRGADTEAFF. The chain is built from TRBV10-3 and TRBJ1-1; weak D call: TRBD1 (6 bases). The CDR3 has 12 amino acids. CDR1 and CDR2 from the germline V gene are ENHRY and SYGVKD. The ends were cut back, 6 bases at V and 3 bases at J, with 8 bases in the middle.

This clonotype was counted ten times or more. This CDR3 is CASSVGRFRRGLAEVIQYF. In DNA, the CDR3 is TGCGCCAGCAGCGTCGGGCGATTCCGGCGGGGACTAGCGGAGGTCATTCAGTACTTC. The chain carries TRBV5-1 and TRBJ2-4, with 11 bases that match TRBD2. With V trimmed by 4 bases and J by 9 bases, 21 bases remained unmatched. The CDR3 is 19 residues long. Germline V CDR1 and CDR2: SGHRS, YFSETQ.

This chain joins TRBV7-9 and TRBJ2-1; maybe TRBD2 (5 bases). Germline V lookup: CDR1 SEHNR, CDR2 FQNEAQ (reference sequence). The CDR3 totals 13 residues. CDR3 nucleotides: TGTCTCAGTAGCGCCGCGCCCTACAATGAGCAGTTCTTC. The encoded protein is CLSSAAPYNEQFF.

A single count supports this clonotype. The chain uses TRBV15 and TRBJ1-4; the match to TRBD1 covers 7 bases. Unmatched junction bases numbered 6, after V lost 3 bases and J lost 5 bases. Germline-derived CDR1 and CDR2 are LNHNV and YYDKDF (reference sequence). This CDR3 spans 15 amino acids. The DNA of the CDR3 is TGTGCCACCAGCAGCGACAGGGAGGGGAATGAAAAACTGTTTTTT. Translated, it gives CATSSDREGNEKLFF.

In its sample, this clonotype was seen many times. The chain couples TRBV2 to TRBJ1-6; D remains ambiguous. The CDR3 is 14 amino acids. The V gene lost 6 bases and the J gene lost 10 bases, with 16 bases spanning the gap. The germline V gene encodes CDR1 SNHLY and CDR2 FYNNEI. The CDR3 DNA follows: TGTGCCAGCAGCCTAAGGGAGGGTGACTCACCCCTCCACTTT. The encoded protein is CASSLREGDSPLHF.

CDR3 in DNA: TGTGCCAGCAGCTTAGCGGGGACCTCCTTTGATACGCAGTATTTT. Protein product: CASSLAGTSFDTQYF. V is TRBV7-8 and J is TRBJ2-3, with D perhaps assigned TRBD1 or TRBD2 (5 bases each). Looked up from germline, CDR1 is SGHVS and CDR2 is FQNEAQ. This CDR3 has 15 residues. V dropped 0 bases and J dropped 6 bases, with 13 bases sitting between them.

The chain carries TRBV7-9 and TRBJ2-7; D may match TRBD1 or TRBD2 (6 bases each). CDR3 length: 17 residues. Trimming took 5 bases from V and 2 from J, leaving 22 bases between them. CDR1 is SEHNR and CDR2 is FQNEAQ in the germline V gene (reference sequence). The CDR3 reads CASSRTTGGTTTYEQYF. DNA of the CDR3: TGTGCCAGCAGCCGGACAACCGGGGGCACAACAACCTACGAGCAGTACTTC.

This clonotype was counted a single time. The genes are TRBV6-5 and TRBJ2-2; D gene ambiguous. Germline CDR1 and CDR2: MNHEY and SVGAGI. V was pared by 5 bases and J by 1 base, with 8 bases between. This CDR3 is 14 amino acids long. For the CDR3, the DNA is TGTGCCAGCAGTAAGGGTGAGAACACCGGGGAGCTGTTTTTT. This encodes CASSKGENTGELFF.

The J gene is TRBJ2-5, the V gene TRBV24-1, with D perhaps given as TRBD1 or TRBD2 (5 bases each). The V end was cut by 4 bases, the J end by 4 bases, with 15 bases between. Germline assignment: CDR1 KGHDR and CDR2 SFDVKD. The CDR3 contains 15 residues. The CDR3 DNA reads TGTGCCACCAGTGACCTCAGGGCCGGAGGAGAGACCCAGTACTTC. The encoded protein is CATSDLRAGGETQYF.

This clonotype was picked up many times. This chain connects TRBV20-1 to TRBJ1-1; 9 positions match TRBD1. The CDR3 covers 14 residues. V was clipped by 6 bases and J by 4 bases; unmatched bases: 9. The germline V gene has CDR1 DFQATT and CDR2 SNEGSKA (reference sequence). In DNA, the CDR3 is TGCAGTGCACGGACAGGGGCCGTGGGCACTGAAGCTTTCTTT. It codes for CSARTGAVGTEAFF.

This clonotype occurred many times. One end of the junction varies from germline; a read error may be responsible. The chain combines TRBV19 with TRBJ2-3; tentatively, D is TRBD1 (5 bases). Germline-derived CDR1 and CDR2 are LNHDA and SQIVND (reference sequence). The CDR3 covers 14 residues. CDR3 DNA sequence: TGTGCCAGTAGTATAGACAGGGAAATATCTCCCGTGGATTTT. Translated: CASSIDREISPVDF.

The chain carries TRBV2 and TRBJ1-1; no clear D gene. Per the germline V gene, CDR1 is SNHLY and CDR2 is FYNNEI. Trimming cost V 5 bases and J 5 bases, with 12 bases left between them. The CDR3 extends over 13 amino acids. CDR3 sequence: CASSWNSGTEAFF. In DNA form, the CDR3 reads TGTGCCAGCAGTTGGAACAGCGGTACTGAAGCTTTCTTT. The complete variable domain, with remaining parts taken from reference TRBV2 and TRBJ1-1, reads EPEVTQTPSHQVTQMGQEVILRCVPISNHLYFYWYRQILGQKVEFLVSFYNNEISEKSEIFDDQFSVERPDGSNFTLKIRSTKLEDSAMYFCASSWNSGTEAFFGQGTRLTVV.

The genes are TRBV19 and TRBJ2-5; TRBD1 might be the D (6 bases). The ends were cut back, 4 bases at V and 4 bases at J, with 10 bases in the middle. This CDR3 spans 13 amino acids. Germline CDR1 and CDR2: LNHDA and SQIVND (reference sequence). CDR3 amino acids: CASSTGEGETQYF. As DNA, the CDR3 is TGTGCCAGTAGTACAGGGGAAGGAGAGACCCAGTACTTC.

The V gene is TRBV20-1, the J gene TRBJ2-1; 16 bases map to TRBD2. The germline V gene encodes CDR1 DFQATT and CDR2 SNEGSKA (reference sequence). The CDR3 length is 16 residues. J gave up 6 bases and V 2 bases, and 4 bases lay outside the gene matches. The CDR3 nucleotides are TGCAGTGCTAGACCGGGACTAGCGGGGGGGCTCAATGAGCAGTTCTTC. Amino acids: CSARPGLAGGLNEQFF.

This clonotype was seen ten or more times. V and J are TRBV7-9 and TRBJ1-4; D may be TRBD1 (5 bases). The CDR3 is 13 amino acids. V was clipped by 5 bases and J by 4 bases, with 8 bases between them. The V gene's germline CDR1 is SEHNR and CDR2 FQNEAQ (reference sequence). The CDR3 protein is CASSRQFNEKLFF. CDR3 DNA sequence: TGTGCCAGCAGCCGACAGTTTAATGAAAAACTGTTTTTT.

The chain carries TRBV7-8 and TRBJ2-5, with 11 bases matching TRBD2. V was clipped by 5 bases and J by 1 base; unmatched bases: 3. The CDR3 sequence is 15 residues long. Germline V lookup: CDR1 SGHVS, CDR2 FQNEAQ. CDR3 nucleotide sequence: TGTGCCAGCAGCCAGGGACTAGCGGCCCAAGAGACCCAGTACTTC. It encodes CASSQGLAAQETQYF.

The chain carries TRBV6-9 and TRBJ1-1, with D possibly matching TRBD1 (5 bases). The V gene's germline CDR1 is MNHGY and CDR2 SVAAGI. The CDR3 loop spans 12 amino acids. V gave up 4 bases and J gave up 7 bases, with 10 bases separating them. Written as DNA, the CDR3 is TGTGCCAGCAGTTGGGGCGGGAATGAAGCTTTCTTT. It translates to CASSWGGNEAFF.

This clonotype has ten or more counts. V and J are TRBV9 and TRBJ2-7, with 15 nucleotides matching TRBD2. V shed 3 bases and J 1 base; nucleotides not matched to a gene: 11. This CDR3 contains 19 residues. Germline V gene sequence: CDR1 SGDLS, CDR2 YYNGEE. CDR3 sequence (DNA): TGTGCCAGCAGCGCTCCGGTAGGGACTAGCGGGGGGCAGTCCTACGAGCAGTACTTC. It encodes CASSAPVGTSGGQSYEQYF.

This clonotype was seen repeatedly, ten times or more. This sequence joins TRBV2 and TRBJ1-2, with 7 positions matching TRBD1. V shed 4 bases, J shed 5 bases, and the junction held 16 bases outside the gene matches. Germline-derived CDR1 and CDR2 are SNHLY and FYNNEI. The CDR3 runs to 17 residues. In nucleotides, the CDR3 is TGTGCCAGCAGTGCCACCAGACAGGGACCAACCCCGTATGGCTACACCTTC. It is translated as CASSATRQGPTPYGYTF.

The rearrangement links TRBV20-1 to TRBJ1-1, with D uncertain. With 0 bases removed from V and 5 bases from J, the gap between germline ends came to 13 bases. CDR1 and CDR2 (germline): DFQATT, SNEGSKA (reference sequence). The CDR3 spans 14 residues. The CDR3 bases are TGCAGTGCTAGAGAGCCGGCGACAAAGACTGAAGCTTTCTTT. Residues: CSAREPATKTEAFF.

Of note for this clonotype: This clone may be a read error of a much larger clone one base away. CDR3 DNA: TGTGCCAGAGATCCCTTCGGAGAGACCCGGTACTTC. It translates to CARDPFGETRYF. V gene TRBV9 combines with J gene TRBJ2-5; D is uncertain. Germline V gene sequence: CDR1 SGDLS, CDR2 YYNGEE. This CDR3 has 12 residues.

The CDR3 DNA is TGTGCCACCAGTGATCCAACGGGGAGATGCACAGATACGCAGTATTTT. This gives the protein CATSDPTGRCTDTQYF. The chain carries TRBV24-1 and TRBJ2-3; D perhaps matches TRBD2 (5 bases). Trimming pared 3 bases from V and 1 base from J, leaving 13 bases between. This CDR3 has 16 residues. Germline V gene data show CDR1 as KGHDR and CDR2 as SFDVKD.

This rearrangement joins TRBV7-9 to TRBJ2-5; D ambiguous. V was trimmed by 2 bases and J by 5 bases, leaving 12 bases between them. Germline-derived CDR1 and CDR2 are SEHNR and FQNEAQ (reference sequence). The CDR3 has 14 residues. DNA for the CDR3: TGTGCCAGCAGCTTAAGTGGGTACGACGAGACCCAGTACTTC. It yields the protein CASSLSGYDETQYF.